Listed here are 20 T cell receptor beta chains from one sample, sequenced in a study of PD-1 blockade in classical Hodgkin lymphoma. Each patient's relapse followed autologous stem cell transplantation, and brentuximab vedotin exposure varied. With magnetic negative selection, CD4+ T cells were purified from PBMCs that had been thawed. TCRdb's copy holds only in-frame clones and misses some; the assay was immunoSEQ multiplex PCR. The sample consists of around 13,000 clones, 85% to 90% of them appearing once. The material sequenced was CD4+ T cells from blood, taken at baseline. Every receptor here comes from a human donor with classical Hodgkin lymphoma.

CDR3 coding DNA: TGTGCCAGCAGTGTGGGCGCTAGCGGGTTCGACGAGCAGTACTTC. Translation gives CASSVGASGFDEQYF. The chain joins TRBV6-1 to TRBJ2-7; TRBD2 agrees at 8 bases. V trimming: 4 bases; J trimming: 5 bases; junction bases outside the gene matches: 10. Germline lookup yields CDR1 MNHNS and CDR2 SASEGT. The CDR3 is 15 amino acids.

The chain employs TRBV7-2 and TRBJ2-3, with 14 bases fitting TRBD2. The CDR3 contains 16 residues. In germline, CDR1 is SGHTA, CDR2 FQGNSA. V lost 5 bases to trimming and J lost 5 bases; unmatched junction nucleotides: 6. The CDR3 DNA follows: TGTGCCAGCAGCGAGGGACTAGCGGGGGCCCGAGATACGCAGTATTTT. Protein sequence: CASSEGLAGARDTQYF.

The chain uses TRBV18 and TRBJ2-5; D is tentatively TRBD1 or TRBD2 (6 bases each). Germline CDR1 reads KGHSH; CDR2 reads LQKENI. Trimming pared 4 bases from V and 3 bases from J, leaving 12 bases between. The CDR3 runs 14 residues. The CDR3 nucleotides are TGTGCCAGCTCACGCACTAGGGGGGAAGAGACCCAGTACTTC. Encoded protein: CASSRTRGEETQYF. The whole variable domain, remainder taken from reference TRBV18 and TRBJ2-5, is NAGVMQNPRHLVRRRGQEARLRCSPMKGHSHVYWYRQLPEEGLKFMVYLQKENIIDESGMPKERFSAEFPKEGPSILRIQQVVRGDSAAYFCASSRTRGEETQYFGPGTRLLVL.

The CDR3 DNA follows: TGTGCCAGCAGCCTCCGGGCTAGTCCAGACACAGATACGCAGTATTTT. Its translation: CASSLRASPDTDTQYF. V usage is TRBV5-4 and J usage is TRBJ2-3; unclear D gene. Trimming cost V 4 bases and J 2 bases, with 17 bases left between them. Germline V gives CDR1 SGHNT, CDR2 YYREEE (reference sequence). This CDR3 spans 16 amino acids. The full variable domain, completed using reference TRBV5-4 and TRBJ2-3, is ETGVTQSPTHLIKTRGQQVTLRCSSQSGHNTVSWYQQALGQGPQFIFQYYREEENGRGNFPPRFSGLQFPNYSSELNVNALELDDSALYLCASSLRASPDTDTQYFGPGTRLTVL.

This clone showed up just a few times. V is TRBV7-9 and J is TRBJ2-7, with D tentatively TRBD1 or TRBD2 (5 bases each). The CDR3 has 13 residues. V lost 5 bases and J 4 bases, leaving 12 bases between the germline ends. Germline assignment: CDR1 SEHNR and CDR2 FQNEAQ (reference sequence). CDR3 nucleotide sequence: TGTGCCAGCAGCAAAATGGGGGATTACGAGCAGTACTTC. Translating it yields CASSKMGDYEQYF.

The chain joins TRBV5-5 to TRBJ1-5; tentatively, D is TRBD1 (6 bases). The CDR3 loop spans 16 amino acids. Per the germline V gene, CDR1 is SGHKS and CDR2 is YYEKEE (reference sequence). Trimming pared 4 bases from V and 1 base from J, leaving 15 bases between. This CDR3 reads CASSTEGGGSNQPQHF. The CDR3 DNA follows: TGTGCCAGCAGCACGGAGGGGGGAGGAAGCAATCAGCCCCAGCATTTT.

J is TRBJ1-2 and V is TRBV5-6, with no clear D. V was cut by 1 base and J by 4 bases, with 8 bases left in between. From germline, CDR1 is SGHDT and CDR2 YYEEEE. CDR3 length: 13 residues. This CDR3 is CASSLNGFYGYTF. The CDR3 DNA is TGTGCCAGCAGCTTGAATGGATTCTATGGCTACACCTTC. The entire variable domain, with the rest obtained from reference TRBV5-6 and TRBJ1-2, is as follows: DAGVTQSPTHLIKTRGQQVTLRCSPKSGHDTVSWYQQALGQGPQFIFQYYEEEERQRGNFPDRFSGHQFPNYSSELNVNALLLGDSALYLCASSLNGFYGYTFGSGTRLTVV.

CDR3 loop: CAWKAPLGSQETQYF. CDR3 DNA sequence: TGTGCCTGGAAGGCCCCCTTGGGTAGCCAAGAGACCCAGTACTTC. V gene TRBV30 combines with J gene TRBJ2-5; D is ambiguous. V was pared by 4 bases and J by 1 base, with 16 bases between. This CDR3 has 15 amino acids. CDR1 is GTSNPN, CDR2 SVGIG, per germline (reference sequence).

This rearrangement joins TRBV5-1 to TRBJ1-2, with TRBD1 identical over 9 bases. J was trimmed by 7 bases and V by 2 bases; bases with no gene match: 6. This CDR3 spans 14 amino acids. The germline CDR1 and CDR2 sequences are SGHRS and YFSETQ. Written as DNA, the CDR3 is TGCGCCAGCAGCTTAACAGGGGGCCAAGGTGGCTACACCTTC. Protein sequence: CASSLTGGQGGYTF.

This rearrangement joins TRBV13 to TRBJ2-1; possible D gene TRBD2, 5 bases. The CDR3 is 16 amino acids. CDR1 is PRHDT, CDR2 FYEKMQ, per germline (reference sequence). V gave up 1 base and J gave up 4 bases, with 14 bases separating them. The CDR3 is CASSLALGSVYNEQFF. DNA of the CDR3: TGTGCCAGCAGCTTAGCCTTGGGTAGCGTTTACAATGAGCAGTTCTTC.

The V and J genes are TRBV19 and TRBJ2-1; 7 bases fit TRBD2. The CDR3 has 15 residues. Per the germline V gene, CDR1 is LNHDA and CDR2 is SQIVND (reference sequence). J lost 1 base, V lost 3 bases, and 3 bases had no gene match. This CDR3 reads CASSMSGISYNEQFF. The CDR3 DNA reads TGTGCCAGTAGTATGAGCGGGATTTCCTACAATGAGCAGTTCTTC.

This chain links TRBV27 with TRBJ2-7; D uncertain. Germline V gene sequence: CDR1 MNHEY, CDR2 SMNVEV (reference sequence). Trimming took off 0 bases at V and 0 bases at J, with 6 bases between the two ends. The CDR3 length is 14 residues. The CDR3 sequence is CASSLSGGSYEQYF. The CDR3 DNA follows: TGTGCCAGCAGTTTATCGGGCGGCTCCTACGAGCAGTACTTC.

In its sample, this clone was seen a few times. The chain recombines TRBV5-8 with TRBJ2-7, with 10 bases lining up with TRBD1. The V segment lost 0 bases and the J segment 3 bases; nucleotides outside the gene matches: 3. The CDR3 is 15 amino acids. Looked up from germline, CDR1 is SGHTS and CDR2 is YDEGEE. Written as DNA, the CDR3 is TGTGCCAGCAGCTTGGAGCGGGACAGGGGCTACGAGCAGTACTTC. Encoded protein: CASSLERDRGYEQYF.

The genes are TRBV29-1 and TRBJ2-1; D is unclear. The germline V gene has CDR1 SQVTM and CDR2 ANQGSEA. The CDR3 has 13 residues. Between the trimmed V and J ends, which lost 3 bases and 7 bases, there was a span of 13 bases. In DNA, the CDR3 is TGCAGCGTTGAGGACGTCTTGATGAATGAGCAGTTCTTC. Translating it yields CSVEDVLMNEQFF.

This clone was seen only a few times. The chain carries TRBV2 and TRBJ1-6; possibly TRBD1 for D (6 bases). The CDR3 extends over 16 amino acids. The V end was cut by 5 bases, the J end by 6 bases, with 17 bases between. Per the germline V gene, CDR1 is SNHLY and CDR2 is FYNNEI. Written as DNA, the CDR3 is TGTGCCAGCAGTAACCCCCGACAGGCGTTTAATTCACCCCTCCACTTT. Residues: CASSNPRQAFNSPLHF.

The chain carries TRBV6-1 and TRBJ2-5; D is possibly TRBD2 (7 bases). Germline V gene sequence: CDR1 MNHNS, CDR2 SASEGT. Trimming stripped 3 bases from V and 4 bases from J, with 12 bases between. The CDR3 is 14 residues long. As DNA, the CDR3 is TGTGCCAGCAGTGATAGGGGGGGCCCAGAGACCCAGTACTTC. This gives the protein CASSDRGGPETQYF.

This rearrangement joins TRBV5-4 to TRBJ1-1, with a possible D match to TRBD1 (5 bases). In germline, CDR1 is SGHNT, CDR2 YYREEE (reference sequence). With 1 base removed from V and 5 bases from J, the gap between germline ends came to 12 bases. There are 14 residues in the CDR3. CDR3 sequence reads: CASSLRAGETEAFF. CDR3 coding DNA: TGTGCCAGCAGCTTGAGAGCGGGGGAAACTGAAGCTTTCTTT.

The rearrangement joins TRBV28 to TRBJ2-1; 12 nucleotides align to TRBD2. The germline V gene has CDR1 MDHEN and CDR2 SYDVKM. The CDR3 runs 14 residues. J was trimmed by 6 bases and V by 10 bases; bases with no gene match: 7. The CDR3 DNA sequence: TGTGCCACCTACTCGGGACTAGCGGGCAATGAGCAGTTCTTC. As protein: CATYSGLAGNEQFF.

CDR3 residues: CSVGSGFYF. DNA of the CDR3: TGCAGCGTTGGGTCTGGGTTTTACTTC. V and J are TRBV29-1 and TRBJ2-5; D uncertain. The V end lost 4 bases, the J end lost 14 bases, and 11 bases lay between the germline ends. CDR3 length: 9 residues. Germline CDR1 SQVTM, CDR2 ANQGSEA.

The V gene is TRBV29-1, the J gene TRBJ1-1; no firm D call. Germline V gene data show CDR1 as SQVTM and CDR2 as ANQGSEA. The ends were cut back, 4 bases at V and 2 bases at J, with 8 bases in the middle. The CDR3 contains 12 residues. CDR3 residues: CSVGWGNTEAFF. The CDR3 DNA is TGCAGCGTTGGCTGGGGAAACACTGAAGCTTTCTTT.